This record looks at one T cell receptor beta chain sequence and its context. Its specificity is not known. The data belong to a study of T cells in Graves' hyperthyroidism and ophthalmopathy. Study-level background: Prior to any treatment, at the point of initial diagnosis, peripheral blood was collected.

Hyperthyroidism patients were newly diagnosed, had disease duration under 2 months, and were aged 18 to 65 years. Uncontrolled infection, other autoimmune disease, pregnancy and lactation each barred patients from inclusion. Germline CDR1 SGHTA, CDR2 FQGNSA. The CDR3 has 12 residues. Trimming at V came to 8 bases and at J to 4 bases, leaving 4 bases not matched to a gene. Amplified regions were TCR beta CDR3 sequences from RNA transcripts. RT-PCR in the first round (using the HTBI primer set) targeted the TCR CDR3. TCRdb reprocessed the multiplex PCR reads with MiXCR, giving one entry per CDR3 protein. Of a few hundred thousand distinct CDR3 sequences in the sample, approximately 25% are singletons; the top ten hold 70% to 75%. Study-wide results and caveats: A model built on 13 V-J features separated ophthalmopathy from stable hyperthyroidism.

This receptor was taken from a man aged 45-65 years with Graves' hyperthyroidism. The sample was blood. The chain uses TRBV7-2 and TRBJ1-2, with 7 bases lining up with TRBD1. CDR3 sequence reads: CASVTGVYGYTF. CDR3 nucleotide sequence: TGTGCCAGCGTCACAGGGGTCTATGGCTACACCTTC.